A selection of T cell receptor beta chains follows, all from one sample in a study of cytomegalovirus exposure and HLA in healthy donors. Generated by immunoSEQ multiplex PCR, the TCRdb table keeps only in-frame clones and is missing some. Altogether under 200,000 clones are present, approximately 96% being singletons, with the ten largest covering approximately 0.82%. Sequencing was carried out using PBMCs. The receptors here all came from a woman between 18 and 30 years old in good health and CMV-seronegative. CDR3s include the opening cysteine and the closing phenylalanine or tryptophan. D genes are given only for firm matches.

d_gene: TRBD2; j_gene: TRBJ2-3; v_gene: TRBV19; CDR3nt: TGTGCCAGTAGTGTCAGCGGGGGAACAGATACGCAGTATTTT; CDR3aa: CASSVSGGTDTQYF
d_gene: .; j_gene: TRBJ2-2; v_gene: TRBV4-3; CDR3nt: TGCGCCAGCAGCCATAATAGCCCGAACACCGGGGAGCTGTTTTTT; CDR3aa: CASSHNSPNTGELFF
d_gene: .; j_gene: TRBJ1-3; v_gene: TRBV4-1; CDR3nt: TGCGCCAGCAGCCAAGAGGCCTTAAGTGGAAACACCATATATTTT; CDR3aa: CASSQEALSGNTIYF
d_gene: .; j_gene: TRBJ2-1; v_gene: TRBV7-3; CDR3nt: TGTGCCAGCAGCTCACGGGGCGGGGCTTACAATGAGCAGTTCTTC; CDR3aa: CASSSRGGAYNEQFF
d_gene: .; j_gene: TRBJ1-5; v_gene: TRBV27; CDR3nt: TGTGCCAGCAGTTTATCAGGGGGTTATAATCAGCCCCAGCATTTT; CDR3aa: CASSLSGGYNQPQHF
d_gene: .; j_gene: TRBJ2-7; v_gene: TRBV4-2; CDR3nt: TGTGCCAGCAGCCAAGACAAGGGGTCCCCCTACGAGCAGTACTTC; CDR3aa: CASSQDKGSPYEQYF
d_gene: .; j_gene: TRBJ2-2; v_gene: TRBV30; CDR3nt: TGTGCCTGGACCGGGGGAGTCACCGGGGAGCTGTTTTTT; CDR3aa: CAWTGGVTGELFF
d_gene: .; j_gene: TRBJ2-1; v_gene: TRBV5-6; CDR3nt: TGTGCCAGCAGCTTGACGGGGGATTACAATGAGCAGTTCTTC; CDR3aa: CASSLTGDYNEQFF
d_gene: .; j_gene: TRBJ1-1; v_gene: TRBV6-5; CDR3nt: TGTGCCAGCAGTTACTCGGGGCCAAAGGGCACTGAAGCTTTCTTT; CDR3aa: CASSYSGPKGTEAFF
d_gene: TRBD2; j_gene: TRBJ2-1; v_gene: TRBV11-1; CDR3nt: TGTGCCAGCAGCTTTTTCCGGGAGGCCTACAATGAGCAGTTCTTC; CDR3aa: CASSFFREAYNEQFF
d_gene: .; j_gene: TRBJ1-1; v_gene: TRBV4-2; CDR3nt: TGTGCCAGCAGCCAAGAAAACTTCGTCGGGTCGGATGAAGCTTTCTTT; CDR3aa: CASSQENFVGSDEAFF
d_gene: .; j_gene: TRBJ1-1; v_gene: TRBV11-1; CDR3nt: TGTGCCAGCAGCTTAGGTCTGGGGGCGGAAGCTTTCTTT; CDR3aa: CASSLGLGAEAFF
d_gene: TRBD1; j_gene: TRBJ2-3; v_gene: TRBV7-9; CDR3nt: TGTGCCAGCAGCTTCGTGACAGGGTCTCCCACAGATACGCAGTATTTT; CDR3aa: CASSFVTGSPTDTQYF
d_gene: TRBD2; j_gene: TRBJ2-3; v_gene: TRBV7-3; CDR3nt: TGTGCCAGCAGCTTAGACAACGTAGGGGAGGGGAATACGCAGTATTTT; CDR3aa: CASSLDNVGEGNTQYF
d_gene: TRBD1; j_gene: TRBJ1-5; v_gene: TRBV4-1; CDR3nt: TGCGCCAGCAGCCAAGACCGCTTACAGGGGAGAGGGGGTCAGCCCCAGCATTTT; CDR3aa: CASSQDRLQGRGGQPQHF
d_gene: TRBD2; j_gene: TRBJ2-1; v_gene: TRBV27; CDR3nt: TGTGCCAGCAAGGGACTAGCGGGGGGGCATAGTGAGCAGTTCTTC; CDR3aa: CASKGLAGGHSEQFF
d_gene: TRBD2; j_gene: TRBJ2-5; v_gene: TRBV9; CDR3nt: TGTGCCAGCAGCGAAACTAGCGGCCAAGAGACCCAGTACTTC; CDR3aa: CASSETSGQETQYF
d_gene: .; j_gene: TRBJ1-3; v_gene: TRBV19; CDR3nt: TGTGCCAGTAGTAGGCGGGATTGGTCTTCGGGAAACACCATATATTTT; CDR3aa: CASSRRDWSSGNTIYF
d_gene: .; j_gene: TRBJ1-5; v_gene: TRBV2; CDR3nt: TGTGCCAGCAGTGATGGGGCCCCGAATCAGCCCCAGCATTTT; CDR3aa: CASSDGAPNQPQHF
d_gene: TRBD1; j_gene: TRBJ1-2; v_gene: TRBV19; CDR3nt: TGTGCCAGTAGTGAGGACAGGGATAACTATGGCTACACCTTC; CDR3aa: CASSEDRDNYGYTF
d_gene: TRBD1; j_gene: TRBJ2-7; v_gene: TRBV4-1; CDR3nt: TGCGCCAGCAGCCAAGAACAGGGGGATGCCTACGAGCAGTACTTC; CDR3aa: CASSQEQGDAYEQYF
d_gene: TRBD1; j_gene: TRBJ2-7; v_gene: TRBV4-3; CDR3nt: TGCGCCAGCAGCCAAGAGACAGGGCTCTCCTACGAGCAGTACTTC; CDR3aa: CASSQETGLSYEQYF
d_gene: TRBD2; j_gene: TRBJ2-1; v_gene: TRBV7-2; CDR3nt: TGTGCCAGCAGCTTAGGGGGCGGGAGTGAGCAGTTCTTC; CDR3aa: CASSLGGGSEQFF
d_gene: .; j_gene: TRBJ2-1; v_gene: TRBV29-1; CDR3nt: TGCAGCGTTGTCACGACAGTTAATGAGCAGTTCTTC; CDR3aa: CSVVTTVNEQFF
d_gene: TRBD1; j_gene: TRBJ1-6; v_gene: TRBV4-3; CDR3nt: TGCGCCAGCAGCCAAGTGGGACAGGGGAATAATTCACCCCTCCACTTT; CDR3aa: CASSQVGQGNNSPLHF